This T cell receptor beta chain emerged from a study of CD8 T cells in ankylosing spondylitis. TCR beta libraries were made by quantitative 5'-RACE with molecular barcodes. TCRdb ran MiXCR on the 5' RACE reads and lists one entry per CDR3 protein. This sample carries some 450,000 distinct CDR3 sequences, approximately 17% of them seen once, and the ten largest clones take about 0.94%. Turning to this clonotype: Its specificity is unknown.

Whole-study results and caveats: As reported, disease-linked clones showed significant enrichment in matched ankylosing spondylitis synovial fluid. In synovial fluid and blood from reactive arthritis, some motif variants were previously reported. The disease-linked clones had a CD8+ phenotype and low blood frequencies. The study identified a TCR beta motif of seven or eight highly homologous variants that appeared characteristic of ankylosing spondylitis blood.

The V and J ends lost 2 bases and 3 bases respectively, with 10 bases between them. CDR1 and CDR2 from the germline V gene are SGHVS and FQNEAQ. The CDR3 runs to 14 residues. The source of this sequence is a male donor with ankylosing spondylitis. The chain recombines TRBV7-8 with TRBJ1-2; possibly TRBD1 for D (6 bases). Material: blood, either unsorted or a sorted T cell fraction (not recorded which). CDR3 residues: CASSLMGGDYGYTF. The CDR3 DNA reads as TGTGCCAGCAGCTTAATGGGGGGCGACTATGGCTACACCTTC.